This T cell receptor (beta chain) is drawn from a study of blood T cell repertoires in COVID-19. Study-level background: The cDNA or gDNA used as material had been derived from T cells, B-cell-depleted T cells, or PBMCs.

Method: immunoSEQ multiplex PCR; TCRdb's copy keeps in-frame clones and lacks some. Here the sample spans 350,000 to 450,000 clones, approximately 87% being singletons. Followed over time, Seattle patients had been enrolled while infection was active. This receptor was obtained from an older woman with COVID-19, enrolled during active disease. Sequenced: peripheral blood.

Written as DNA, the CDR3 is TGTGCCAGCAGCTTAGGGGGACTAGACAATGAGCAGTTCTTC. This gives the protein CASSLGGLDNEQFF. The rearrangement uses TRBV11-1 and TRBJ2-1; TRBD2 matches at 8 bases. Germline CDR1 SGHAT, CDR2 FQDESV (reference sequence). Trimming at V came to 1 base and at J to 5 bases, leaving 1 base not matched to a gene. The CDR3 covers 14 residues.